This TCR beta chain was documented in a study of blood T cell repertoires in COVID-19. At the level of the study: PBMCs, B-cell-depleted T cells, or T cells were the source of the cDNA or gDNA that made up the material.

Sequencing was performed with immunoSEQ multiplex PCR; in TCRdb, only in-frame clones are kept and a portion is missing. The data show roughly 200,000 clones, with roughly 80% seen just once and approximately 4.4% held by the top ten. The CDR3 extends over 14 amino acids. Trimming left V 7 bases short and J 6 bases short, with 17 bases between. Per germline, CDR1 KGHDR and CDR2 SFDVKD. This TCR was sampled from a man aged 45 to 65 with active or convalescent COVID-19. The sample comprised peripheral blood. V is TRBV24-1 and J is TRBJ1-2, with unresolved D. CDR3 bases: TGTGCCACCAGGGCCCTGGGTCAGGCAAATGGCTACACCTTC. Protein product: CATRALGQANGYTF.